This T cell receptor (beta chain) was documented in a study of beta chain features in type 1 diabetes listed by TCRdb under 2018. For context, the study as a whole: Mean age, gender distribution, total cell number and subset yield did not differ between patients and healthy donors. Naive and central memory subsets were obtained from all 30 or so donors, but regulatory and stem cell-like memory subsets were isolated from only 8 patients and roughly eight healthy donors. Across all samples, about 110 million sorted cells were examined, and cell number per subset correlated strongly with RNA yield. In the study, TCRB repertoires of sorted circulating CD4+ T cell subsets from recently diagnosed type 1 diabetes patients were compared with those of matched healthy donors.

Each donor gave one peripheral blood draw, averaging roughly 120 mL, which was collected into heparinised tubes. Naive, central memory, regulatory and stem cell-like memory CD4+ T cells were sorted on a BD FACSAria II using a panel including CD45RO, CCR7, CD25, CD127, CD95 and CD27. Every sorted population had a purity above 95%. PBMCs were isolated immediately by Lymphoprep density gradient centrifugation and stained directly without culture. To minimize batch effects, samples were stained and sorted in pairs, one healthy donor with one patient per experiment. In this sample, this clone turned up many times. This clone's antigen is unknown. No much larger clone is present one base from it, and per-base qualities are unavailable. What the work shows at the level of the full study, not this receptor alone: PCR may preferentially amplify shorter templates, but because patient and control samples were amplified and corrected together, any resulting skew would affect both groups equally. Type 1 diabetes patients showed a moderate but significant shortening of TCRB CDR3 length in all four CD4+ subsets. Patients with type 1 diabetes made fewer insertions and deleted more nucleotides at VDJ recombination sites, implying thymic rearrangement abnormalities. Only small numbers of individuals were included in the HLA sub-analyses, which left unresolved whether HLA type had any influence on TCRB rearrangement. Because cDNA rather than genomic DNA was sequenced, highly expressing activated cells could have been over-represented, although no difference in activation and CD3 levels was found between groups. Naive, central memory and regulatory TCRB repertoires appeared more similar among patients than among healthy donors.

Inclusive of the bounding cysteine and phenylalanine, the CDR3 is 15 residues long. Just CDR3 DNA is preserved here, 45 bases in frame from base 1. V loses 3 bases, J loses 5 bases, and the germline ends lie 13 bases apart. CDR1 and CDR2 (LNHNV, YYDKDF) derive from the germline V gene (reference sequence). The entire amount of isolated RNA was reverse transcribed using the High Capacity cDNA Reverse Transcription Kit, so the sequenced TCRB transcripts were expressed ones. Deep immunoSEQ sequencing was performed on naive, central memory and regulatory T cell samples, with an average of about 3.57 million total reads per sample. After sorted cells were lysed in RLT buffer, RNA was extracted with DNase-treated RNeasy Micro or Mini kits, with the choice depending on cell number. Each cell subset was processed separately to prevent cross-contamination, with patient and healthy donor samples processed together. The immunoSEQ multiplex PCR was used to amplify TCRB sequences from cDNA, yielding 87-bp fragments that span the CDR3 region. The amplicons were sequenced using the Illumina HiSeq platform. Turning to the authors' computational methods: PCR bias was corrected computationally using synthetic template baselines, and reads within Hamming distance 2 were collapsed, with unmergeable singletons discarded. By aligning reads against IMGT, V, D and J genes, CDR3 length, and insertions or deletions at six rearrangement sites were assigned. Within each subset, clonotype counts were normalized to sorted cell number, and only after that were true diversity and Gini coefficients computed with the tcR R package. The overlap coefficient, calculated on TCRB nucleotide sequences, was used to quantify repertoire sharing. What TCRdb holds here is the immuneACCESS table cut down to in-frame rearrangements. Part of the clones is not present; checked against another copy, under half of the missing clones reflect an unresolved V gene, and the others are unexplained. V, J and clone size reflect that table, while D and trimming were determined from the DNA. The sample contains 150,000 to 190,000 clones, around 8% of them found a single time. The top ten constitute about 0.6% of the sample.

The chain couples TRBV15 to TRBJ1-4; matching of 5 bases hints at TRBD1 as the D gene. The sample was central memory CD4+ T cells from blood. The source of this sequence is a man between 18 and 35 years old in good health. CDR3 protein: CATSSWGSTNEKLFF. The sequence in DNA is TGTGCCACCAGCAGTTGGGGCAGTACGAATGAAAAACTGTTTTTT.